The rows below give T cell receptor beta chains drawn from one sample of a study of T-cell reconstitution after alpha-beta-depleted transplantation in children. Each CDR3 protein gets one entry after TCRdb re-called the PCR reads with MiXCR. The table has 210,000 or so distinct CDR3 sequences, approximately 10% seen once. The source material was PBMCs, sampled before TCRalphabeta/CD19-depleted stem cell transplant. These receptors all stem from a child under two years old with acute myeloid leukemia, due to receive a stem cell transplant. Each CDR3 is given with its conserved first and last residue.

cdr3_aa: CSATGTANTEAFF
v_call: TRBV20-1
cdr3_length: 13
j_call: TRBJ1-1

cdr3_aa: CASSQSFWAESPLTNQPQHF
v_call: TRBV23-1
cdr3_length: 20
j_call: TRBJ1-5

cdr3_aa: CASSLPGTGGLGNQPQHF
v_call: TRBV12-3/TRBV12-4
cdr3_length: 18
j_call: TRBJ1-5

cdr3_aa: CASSLGWGQALF
v_call: TRBV5-1
cdr3_length: 12
j_call: TRBJ2-7

cdr3_aa: CASSQGAAGEKLFF
v_call: TRBV4-1
cdr3_length: 14
j_call: TRBJ1-4

cdr3_aa: CASSPRTSSSYNEQFF
v_call: TRBV18
cdr3_length: 16
j_call: TRBJ2-1

cdr3_aa: CASSLDPGQGNSPLHF
v_call: TRBV5-1
cdr3_length: 16
j_call: TRBJ1-6

cdr3_aa: CASSLRQGSGNTIYF
v_call: TRBV6-5
cdr3_length: 15
j_call: TRBJ1-3

cdr3_aa: CASSLVGVGAPNEKLFF
v_call: TRBV7-9
cdr3_length: 17
j_call: TRBJ1-4

cdr3_aa: CATSETGRTGELFF
v_call: TRBV24-1
cdr3_length: 14
j_call: TRBJ2-2

cdr3_aa: CASSSRGPSTDTQYF
v_call: TRBV7-8
cdr3_length: 15
j_call: TRBJ2-3

cdr3_aa: CASSVAGETQYF
v_call: TRBV9
cdr3_length: 12
j_call: TRBJ2-5

cdr3_aa: CASSGGAYFPWGEQFF
v_call: TRBV5-1
cdr3_length: 16
j_call: TRBJ2-1

cdr3_aa: CAISRLAGSQDTQYF
v_call: TRBV10-3
cdr3_length: 15
j_call: TRBJ2-3

cdr3_aa: CASSLAGASGQPQHF
v_call: TRBV7-2
cdr3_length: 15
j_call: TRBJ1-5

cdr3_aa: CASSQGGGLRIQYF
v_call: TRBV2
cdr3_length: 14
j_call: TRBJ2-4

cdr3_aa: CASRDTPSGANVLTF
v_call: TRBV9
cdr3_length: 15
j_call: TRBJ2-6

cdr3_aa: CASSLGPGLAGVGQYF
v_call: TRBV7-2
cdr3_length: 16
j_call: TRBJ2-7

cdr3_aa: CASSPYYEGYTF
v_call: TRBV7-2
cdr3_length: 12
j_call: TRBJ1-2

cdr3_aa: CASSIGQGYTDTQYF
v_call: TRBV19
cdr3_length: 15
j_call: TRBJ2-3

cdr3_aa: CASAWRVKNIQYF
v_call: TRBV28
cdr3_length: 13
j_call: TRBJ2-4

cdr3_aa: CASSFTDGGYNEQFF
v_call: TRBV7-8
cdr3_length: 15
j_call: TRBJ2-1

cdr3_aa: CASRASGWEAF
v_call: TRBV12-3/TRBV12-4
cdr3_length: 11
j_call: TRBJ1-2

cdr3_aa: CASRTGLAGHEQFF
v_call: TRBV6-1
cdr3_length: 14
j_call: TRBJ2-1

cdr3_aa: CAIQLRGGETQYF
v_call: TRBV2
cdr3_length: 13
j_call: TRBJ2-5

cdr3_aa: CASSNRQGTHEQFF
v_call: TRBV21-1
cdr3_length: 14
j_call: TRBJ2-1

cdr3_aa: CASSQAPGTQYEQYF
v_call: TRBV3-1
cdr3_length: 15
j_call: TRBJ2-7

cdr3_aa: CAWSSKDTQYF
v_call: TRBV30
cdr3_length: 11
j_call: TRBJ2-3

cdr3_aa: CASRIGVSSYNEQFF
v_call: TRBV5-6
cdr3_length: 15
j_call: TRBJ2-1

cdr3_aa: CSVTGTSGRAKYNEQFF
v_call: TRBV29-1
cdr3_length: 17
j_call: TRBJ2-1

cdr3_aa: CSARPPGDKQFF
v_call: TRBV20-1
cdr3_length: 12
j_call: TRBJ2-1

cdr3_aa: CSAMGGGPNEQYF
v_call: TRBV20-1
cdr3_length: 13
j_call: TRBJ2-7

cdr3_aa: CASSKSASSYNEQFF
v_call: TRBV3-1
cdr3_length: 15
j_call: TRBJ2-1

cdr3_aa: CASSPGPRVDTQYF
v_call: TRBV18
cdr3_length: 14
j_call: TRBJ2-3

cdr3_aa: CASRASGAYNEQFF
v_call: TRBV5-4
cdr3_length: 14
j_call: TRBJ2-1

cdr3_aa: CASSEFYPGRPTDTQYF
v_call: TRBV10-2
cdr3_length: 17
j_call: TRBJ2-3

cdr3_aa: CASSRGNIQYF
v_call: TRBV12-3/TRBV12-4
cdr3_length: 11
j_call: TRBJ2-4

cdr3_aa: CASSQERREADTQYF
v_call: TRBV4-3
cdr3_length: 15
j_call: TRBJ2-3

cdr3_aa: CASSHEGRCNQPQHF
v_call: TRBV23-1
cdr3_length: 15
j_call: TRBJ1-5

cdr3_aa: CASAATGTSYEQYF
v_call: TRBV10-2
cdr3_length: 14
j_call: TRBJ2-7

cdr3_aa: CASSLEGIDTQYF
v_call: TRBV11-2
cdr3_length: 13
j_call: TRBJ2-3

cdr3_aa: CASRRMTHENYGYTF
v_call: TRBV12-3/TRBV12-4
cdr3_length: 15
j_call: TRBJ1-2

cdr3_aa: CASSQVEVEGQAFF
v_call: TRBV3-1
cdr3_length: 14
j_call: TRBJ1-1

cdr3_aa: CAWSGRAEAFF
v_call: TRBV30
cdr3_length: 11
j_call: TRBJ1-1

cdr3_aa: CASSPKRDRTDTQYF
v_call: TRBV7-2
cdr3_length: 15
j_call: TRBJ2-3

cdr3_aa: CASNTGKVTPLHF
v_call: TRBV19
cdr3_length: 13
j_call: TRBJ1-6

cdr3_aa: CASSPGLAGVTYEQYF
v_call: TRBV12-3/TRBV12-4
cdr3_length: 16
j_call: TRBJ2-7

cdr3_aa: CASKNRGSYGYPF
v_call: TRBV12-3/TRBV12-4
cdr3_length: 13
j_call: TRBJ1-2

cdr3_aa: CASSEALETQYF
v_call: TRBV6-1
cdr3_length: 12
j_call: TRBJ2-5

cdr3_aa: CASSLHSSGGDTGELFF
v_call: TRBV28
cdr3_length: 17
j_call: TRBJ2-2

cdr3_aa: CASSPWAGGNYEQYF
v_call: TRBV5-1
cdr3_length: 15
j_call: TRBJ2-7

cdr3_aa: CAISASLATGQETQYF
v_call: TRBV10-3
cdr3_length: 16
j_call: TRBJ2-5